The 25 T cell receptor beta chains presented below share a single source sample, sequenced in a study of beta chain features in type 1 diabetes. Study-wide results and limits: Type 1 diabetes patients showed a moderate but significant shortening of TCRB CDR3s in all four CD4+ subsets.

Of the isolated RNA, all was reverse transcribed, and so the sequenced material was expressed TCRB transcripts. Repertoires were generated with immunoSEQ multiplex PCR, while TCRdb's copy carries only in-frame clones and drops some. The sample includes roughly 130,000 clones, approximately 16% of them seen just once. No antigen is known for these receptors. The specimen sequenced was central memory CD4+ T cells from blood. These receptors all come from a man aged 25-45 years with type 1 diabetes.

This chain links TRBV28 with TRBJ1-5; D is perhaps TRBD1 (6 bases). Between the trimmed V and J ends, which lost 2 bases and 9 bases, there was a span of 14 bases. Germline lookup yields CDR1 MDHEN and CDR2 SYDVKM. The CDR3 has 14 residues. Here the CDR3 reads CASSLGGRLRPQHF. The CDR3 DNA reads TGTGCCAGCAGTTTAGGGGGCCGACTAAGGCCCCAGCATTTT.

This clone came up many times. The CDR3 loop is CASSRESGRETQYF. The CDR3 DNA reads TGTGCCAGCAGCCGCGAGTCGGGGAGGGAGACCCAGTACTTC. The rearrangement links TRBV7-2 to TRBJ2-5, with a tentative D call TRBD2 (6 bases). This CDR3 has 14 residues. Germline-derived CDR1 and CDR2 are SGHTA and FQGNSA. The V and J ends lost 5 bases and 5 bases respectively, with 15 bases between them.

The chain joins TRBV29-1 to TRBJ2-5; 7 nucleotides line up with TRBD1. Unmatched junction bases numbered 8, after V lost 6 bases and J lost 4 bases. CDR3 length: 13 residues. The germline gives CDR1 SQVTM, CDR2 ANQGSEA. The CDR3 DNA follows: TGCAGCGTCCGAGCAGGGGGTGGAGAGACCCAGTACTTC. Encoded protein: CSVRAGGGETQYF.

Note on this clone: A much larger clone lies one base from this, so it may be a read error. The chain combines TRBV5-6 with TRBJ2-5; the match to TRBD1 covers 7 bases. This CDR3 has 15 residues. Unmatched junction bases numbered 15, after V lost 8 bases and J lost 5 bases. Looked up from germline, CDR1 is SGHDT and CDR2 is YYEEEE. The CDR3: CASAPDTGARETQYF. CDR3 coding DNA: TGTGCCAGTGCTCCGGATACAGGGGCGCGGGAGACCCAGTACTTC. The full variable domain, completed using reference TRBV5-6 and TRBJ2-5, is DAGVTQSPTHLIKTRGQQVTLRCSPKSGHDTVSWYQQALGQGPQFIFQYYEEEERQRGNFPDRFSGHQFPNYSSELNVNALLLGDSALYLCASAPDTGARETQYFGPGTRLLVL.

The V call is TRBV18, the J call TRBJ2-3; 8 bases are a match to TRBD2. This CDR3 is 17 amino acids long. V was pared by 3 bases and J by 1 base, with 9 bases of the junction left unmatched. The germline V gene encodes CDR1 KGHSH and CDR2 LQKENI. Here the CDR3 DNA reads TGTGCCAGCTCACCCCCCGTCGGTAGCGGGGGCACAGATACGCAGTATTTT. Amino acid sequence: CASSPPVGSGGTDTQYF.

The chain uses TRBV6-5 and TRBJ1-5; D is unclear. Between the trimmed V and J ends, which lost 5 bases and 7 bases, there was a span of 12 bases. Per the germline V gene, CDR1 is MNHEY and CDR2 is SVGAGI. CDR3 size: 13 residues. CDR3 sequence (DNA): TGTGCCAGCAGTGTTAGGGTGCGGCAGCCCCAGCATTTT. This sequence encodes CASSVRVRQPQHF.

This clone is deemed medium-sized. The CDR3 reads CASGATGNTIYF. The CDR3 nucleotides are TGTGCCAGCGGCGCGACTGGAAACACCATATATTTT. This sequence joins TRBV25-1 and TRBJ1-3, with D unclear. V lost 8 bases and J 2 bases, leaving 7 bases between the germline ends. This CDR3 spans 12 amino acids. Germline CDR1 is MGHDK and CDR2 is SYGVNS.

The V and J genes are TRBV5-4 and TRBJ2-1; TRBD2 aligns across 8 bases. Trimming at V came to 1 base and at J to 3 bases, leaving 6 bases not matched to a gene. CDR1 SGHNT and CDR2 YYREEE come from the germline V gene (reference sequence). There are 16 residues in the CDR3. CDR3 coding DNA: TGTGCCAGCAGCTTGACTAAACTAGCGGACTACAATGAGCAGTTCTTC. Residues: CASSLTKLADYNEQFF.

The CDR3 DNA is TGTGCCAGCAGCGCGGGACTAGCGGGGGTTCCCTACGAGCAGTACTTC. As protein: CASSAGLAGVPYEQYF. The chain carries TRBV9 and TRBJ2-7; 14 bases fit TRBD2. The CDR3 consists of 16 residues. With V trimmed by 3 bases and J by 2 bases, 4 bases remained unmatched. Per germline, CDR1 SGDLS and CDR2 YYNGEE.

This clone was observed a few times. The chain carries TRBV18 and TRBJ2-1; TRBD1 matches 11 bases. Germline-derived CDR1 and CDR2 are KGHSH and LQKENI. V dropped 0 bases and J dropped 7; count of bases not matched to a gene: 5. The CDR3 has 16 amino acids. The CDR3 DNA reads TGTGCCAGCTCACCACCCGCGGGACAGGGGGTTAATGAGCAGTTCTTC. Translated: CASSPPAGQGVNEQFF. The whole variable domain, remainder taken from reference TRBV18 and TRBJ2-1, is NAGVMQNPRHLVRRRGQEARLRCSPMKGHSHVYWYRQLPEEGLKFMVYLQKENIIDESGMPKERFSAEFPKEGPSILRIQQVVRGDSAAYFCASSPPAGQGVNEQFFGPGTRLTVL.

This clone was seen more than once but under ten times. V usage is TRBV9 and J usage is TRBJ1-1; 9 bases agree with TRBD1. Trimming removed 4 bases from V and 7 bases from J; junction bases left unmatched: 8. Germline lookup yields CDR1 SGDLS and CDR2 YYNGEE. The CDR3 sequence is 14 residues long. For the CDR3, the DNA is TGTGCCAGCAGCATCGGGACAGGGTCGGGTGAAGCTTTCTTT. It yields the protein CASSIGTGSGEAFF.

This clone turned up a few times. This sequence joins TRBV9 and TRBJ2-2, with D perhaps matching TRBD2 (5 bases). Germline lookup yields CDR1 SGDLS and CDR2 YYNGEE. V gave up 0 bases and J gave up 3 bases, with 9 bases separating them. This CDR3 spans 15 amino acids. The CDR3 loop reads CASSVALADTGELFF. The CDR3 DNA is TGTGCCAGCAGCGTAGCGCTAGCTGACACCGGGGAGCTGTTTTTT.

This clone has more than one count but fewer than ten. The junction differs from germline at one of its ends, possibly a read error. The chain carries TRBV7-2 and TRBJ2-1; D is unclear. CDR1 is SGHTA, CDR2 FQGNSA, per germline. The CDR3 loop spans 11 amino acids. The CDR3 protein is CASSQGYEQFF. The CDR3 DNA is TGCGCCAGCAGCCAAGGGTATGAGCAGTTCTTC.

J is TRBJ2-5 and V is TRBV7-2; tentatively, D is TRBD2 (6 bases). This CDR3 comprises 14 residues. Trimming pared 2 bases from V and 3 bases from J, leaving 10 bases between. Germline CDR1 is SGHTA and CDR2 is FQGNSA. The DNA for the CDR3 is TGTGCCAGCAGCTTAAGGGACTCAAAAGAGACCCAGTACTTC. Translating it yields CASSLRDSKETQYF.

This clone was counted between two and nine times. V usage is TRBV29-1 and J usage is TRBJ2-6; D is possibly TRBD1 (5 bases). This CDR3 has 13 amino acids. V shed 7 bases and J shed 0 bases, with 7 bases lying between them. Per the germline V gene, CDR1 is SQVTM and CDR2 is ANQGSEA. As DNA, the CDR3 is TGCAGCGGGGGCGGCTCTGGGGCCAACGTCCTGACTTTC. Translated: CSGGGSGANVLTF.

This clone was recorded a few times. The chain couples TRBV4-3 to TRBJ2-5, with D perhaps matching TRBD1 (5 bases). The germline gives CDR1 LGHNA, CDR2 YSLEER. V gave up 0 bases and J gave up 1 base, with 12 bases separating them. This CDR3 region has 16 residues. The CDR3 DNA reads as TGCGCCAGCAGCCAAGATCGAGAGCAGGGCCAAGAGACCCAGTACTTC. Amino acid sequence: CASSQDREQGQETQYF.

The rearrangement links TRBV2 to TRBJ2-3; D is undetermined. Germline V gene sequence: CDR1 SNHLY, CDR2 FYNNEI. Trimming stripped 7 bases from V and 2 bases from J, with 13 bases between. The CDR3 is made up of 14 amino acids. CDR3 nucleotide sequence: TGTGCCAGCAAGATCAGGTTACTCACAGATACGCAGTATTTT. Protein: CASKIRLLTDTQYF. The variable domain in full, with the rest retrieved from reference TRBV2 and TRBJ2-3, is EPEVTQTPSHQVTQMGQEVILRCVPISNHLYFYWYRQILGQKVEFLVSFYNNEISEKSEIFDDQFSVERPDGSNFTLKIRSTKLEDSAMYFCASKIRLLTDTQYFGPGTRLTVL.

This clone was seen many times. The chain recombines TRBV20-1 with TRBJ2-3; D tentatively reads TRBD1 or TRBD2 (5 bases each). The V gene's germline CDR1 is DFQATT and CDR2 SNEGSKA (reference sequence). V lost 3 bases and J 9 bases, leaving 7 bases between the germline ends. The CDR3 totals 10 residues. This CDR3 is CSASGATQYF. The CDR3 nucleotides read TGCAGTGCTAGCGGGGCGACGCAGTATTTT.

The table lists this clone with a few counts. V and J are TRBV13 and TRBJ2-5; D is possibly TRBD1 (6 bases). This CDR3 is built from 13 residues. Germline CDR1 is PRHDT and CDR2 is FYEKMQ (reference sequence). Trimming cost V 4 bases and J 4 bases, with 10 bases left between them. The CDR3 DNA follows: TGTGCCAGCAGCTCGCCCAGGGGAGAGACCCAGTACTTC. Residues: CASSSPRGETQYF.

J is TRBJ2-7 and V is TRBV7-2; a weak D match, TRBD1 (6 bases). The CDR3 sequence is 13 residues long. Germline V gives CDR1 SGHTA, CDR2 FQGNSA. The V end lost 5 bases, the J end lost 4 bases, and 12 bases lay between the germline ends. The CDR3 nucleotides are TGTGCCAGCAGCCGGGACACCTCTTACGAGCAGTACTTC. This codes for CASSRDTSYEQYF.

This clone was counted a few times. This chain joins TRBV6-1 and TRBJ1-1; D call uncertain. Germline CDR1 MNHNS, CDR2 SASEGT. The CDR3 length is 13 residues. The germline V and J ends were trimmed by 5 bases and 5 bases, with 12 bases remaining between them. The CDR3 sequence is CASSSTGETEAFF. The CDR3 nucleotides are TGTGCCAGCAGTTCCACTGGGGAGACTGAAGCTTTCTTT.

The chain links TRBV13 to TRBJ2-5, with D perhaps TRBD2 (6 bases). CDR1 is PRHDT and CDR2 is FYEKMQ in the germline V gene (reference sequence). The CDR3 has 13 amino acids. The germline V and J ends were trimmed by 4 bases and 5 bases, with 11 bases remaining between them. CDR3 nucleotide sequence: TGTGCCAGCAGCTCTAGTGGGAGGGAGACCCAGTACTTC. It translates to CASSSSGRETQYF.

Here the CDR3 DNA reads TGTGCCAGCAGCCCACAGGGTTCCTCTGGAAACACCATATATTTT. Translated, it gives CASSPQGSSGNTIYF. V and J are TRBV7-9 and TRBJ1-3, with D maybe TRBD1 (6 bases). Germline assignment: CDR1 SEHNR and CDR2 FQNEAQ (reference sequence). The CDR3 contains 15 residues. The germline V and J ends were trimmed by 5 bases and 0 bases, with 11 bases remaining between them. Together with reference TRBV7-9 and TRBJ1-3, the CDR3 gives the full variable domain: DTGVSQNPRHKITKRGQNVTFRCDPISEHNRLYWYRQTLGQGPEFLTYFQNEAQLEKSRLLSDRFSAERPKGSFSTLEIQRTEQGDSAMYLCASSPQGSSGNTIYFGEGSWLTVV.

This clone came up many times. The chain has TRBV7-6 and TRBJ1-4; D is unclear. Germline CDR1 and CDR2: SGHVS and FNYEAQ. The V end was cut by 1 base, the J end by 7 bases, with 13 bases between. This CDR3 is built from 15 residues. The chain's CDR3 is CASSLDKQKGEKLFF. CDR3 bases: TGTGCCAGCAGCTTAGACAAGCAAAAGGGTGAAAAACTGTTTTTT.

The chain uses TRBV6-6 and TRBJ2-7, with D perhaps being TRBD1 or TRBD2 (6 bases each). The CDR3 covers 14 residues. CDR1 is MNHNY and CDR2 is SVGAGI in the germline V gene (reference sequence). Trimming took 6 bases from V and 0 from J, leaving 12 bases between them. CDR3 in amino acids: CASRSRGDSYEQYF. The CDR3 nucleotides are TGTGCCAGCAGATCAAGGGGGGACTCCTACGAGCAGTACTTC.